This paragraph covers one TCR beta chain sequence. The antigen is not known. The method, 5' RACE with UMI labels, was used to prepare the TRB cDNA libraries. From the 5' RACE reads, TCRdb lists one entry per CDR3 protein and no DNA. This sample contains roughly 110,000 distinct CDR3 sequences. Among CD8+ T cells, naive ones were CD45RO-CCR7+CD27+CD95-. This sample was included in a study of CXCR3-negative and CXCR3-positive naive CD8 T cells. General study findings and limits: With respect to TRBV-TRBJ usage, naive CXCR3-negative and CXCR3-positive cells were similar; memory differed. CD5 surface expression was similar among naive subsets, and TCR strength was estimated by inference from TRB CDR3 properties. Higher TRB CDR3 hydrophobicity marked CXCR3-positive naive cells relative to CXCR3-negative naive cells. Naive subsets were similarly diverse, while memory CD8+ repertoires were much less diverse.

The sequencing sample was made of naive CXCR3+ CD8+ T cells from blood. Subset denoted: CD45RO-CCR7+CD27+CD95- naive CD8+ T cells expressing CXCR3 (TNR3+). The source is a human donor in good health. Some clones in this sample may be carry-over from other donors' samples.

Here the CDR3 reads CASSAQTGTNGKLFF. This rearrangement joins TRBV2 to TRBJ1-4. The V gene's germline CDR1 is SNHLY and CDR2 FYNNEI. This CDR3 spans 15 amino acids.